Below, one TCR beta chain is given with its context. The antigen is undetermined. Profiling relied on immunoSEQ multiplex PCR, and the TCRdb table lists in-frame clones only, not all of them. The repertoire consists of roughly 2.6 million clones, with around 94% occurring once and the leading ten covering over 0.12%. This sample was taken from a study of shared clonotypes between healthy human individuals. Study-level results: When naive CD4 clonotypes were compared across a few donors, approximately 5% were shared.

V lost 0 bases, J lost 7 bases, and 13 bases stayed unmatched. Per germline, CDR1 SGHTA and CDR2 FQGNSA. The CDR3 contains 18 residues. The donors, all of them Caucasian adults, lived in Nashville, Tennessee. Splitting of CD4+ cells produced CD45RA+ naive and CD45RA-negative memory subsets. The TCR was taken from a man aged 18 to 29 in good health. The sample consisted of naive CD4+ T cells sorted from blood. Indicated subset: CD45RA+ positively selected. The rearrangement links TRBV7-2 to TRBJ1-4; 8 nucleotides agree with TRBD1. CDR3 protein: CASSLAKTQGARVEKLFF. CDR3 in DNA: TGTGCCAGCAGCTTAGCAAAAACTCAGGGGGCAAGGGTTGAAAAACTGTTTTTT.